The next 24 T cell receptor beta chains were all read from a single sample in a study of T cells in Graves' hyperthyroidism and ophthalmopathy. What was amplified from RNA transcripts were TCR beta CDR3 regions. In the first-round RT-PCR of the TCR CDR3, the HTBI primer set was used. TCRdb ran MiXCR on the multiplex PCR reads and lists one entry per CDR3 protein. This table has 490,000 or so distinct CDR3 sequences, 22% appearing once. The specimen sequenced was blood. The receptors originated from a woman in her 70s with Graves' ophthalmopathy.

The V call is TRBV9, the J call TRBJ2-5; D is ambiguous. CDR3 length: 14 residues. Germline CDR1 SGDLS, CDR2 YYNGEE. V was trimmed by 0 bases and J by 5 bases, leaving 11 bases between them. The CDR3 loop is CASSVADETETQYF. The CDR3 region has the DNA TGTGCCAGCAGCGTAGCCGACGAAACGGAGACCCAGTACTTC.

With respect to this clonotype: Just one base apart from a much larger clone, this may be a read error. This sequence joins TRBV2 and TRBJ2-1; possible D gene TRBD2, 6 bases. The CDR3 runs 15 residues. The V end was cut by 1 base, the J end by 12 bases, with 19 bases between. Germline V gives CDR1 SNHLY, CDR2 FYNNEI. The CDR3: CASSEGGLLLDGQFF. CDR3 DNA sequence: TGTGCCAGCAGTGAAGGGGGACTCCTCCTCGATGGGCAGTTCTTC.

This clonotype was observed at least ten times. The chain has TRBV2 and TRBJ2-5; TRBD1 agrees at 11 bases. There are 13 residues in the CDR3. J gave up 5 bases and V 10 bases, and 6 bases lay outside the gene matches. Germline V gene lookup returns CDR1 SNHLY and CDR2 FYNNEI. In DNA form, the CDR3 reads TGTGCCACCAAGGACAGGGGGCTGGAGACCCAGTACTTC. Residues: CATKDRGLETQYF.

In its sample, this clonotype was seen a few times. This chain links TRBV7-2 with TRBJ2-1; TRBD2 aligns across 10 bases. V lost 5 bases to trimming and J lost 0 bases; unmatched junction nucleotides: 7. This CDR3 is built from 17 residues. Germline V gene data show CDR1 as SGHTA and CDR2 as FQGNSA. CDR3 nucleotide sequence: TGTGCCAGCAGCCTCAGGCTAGCGGGAGCCTCCTACAATGAGCAGTTCTTC. As protein: CASSLRLAGASYNEQFF.

In its sample, this clonotype was seen many times. V and J are TRBV2 and TRBJ2-7; 9 bases are shared with TRBD2. Germline V CDR1 and CDR2: SNHLY, FYNNEI. This CDR3 has 14 residues. The V gene end was trimmed by 4 bases and the J gene end by 1 base; junction bases not matched to a gene: 2. The CDR3 loop is CASSGREGSYEQYF. The CDR3 DNA is TGTGCCAGCAGTGGGCGGGAGGGTTCCTACGAGCAGTACTTC.

Only a few counts were recorded for this clonotype. The V call is TRBV12-5, the J call TRBJ1-6, with 9 bases that match TRBD1. Looked up from germline, CDR1 is LGHNT and CDR2 is FRNRAP. The CDR3 covers 17 residues. With V trimmed by 3 bases and J by 6 bases, 9 bases remained unmatched. The CDR3 sequence: CASGFRDRAGVNSPLHF. The CDR3 nucleotides read TGTGCTAGTGGTTTCCGGGACAGGGCTGGAGTTAATTCACCCCTCCACTTT.

The V call is TRBV6-1, the J call TRBJ1-5; TRBD1 is a possible D gene (5 bases). The CDR3 length is 14 residues. Deletions cut 6 bases from V and 7 bases from J, with 16 bases between. CDR1 and CDR2 from the germline V gene are MNHNS and SASEGT. Here the CDR3 DNA reads TGTGCCAGCAGCGGTACTTGGTGGGGCCAGCCCCAGCATTTT. It translates to CASSGTWWGQPQHF.

This clonotype came up many times. The J gene is TRBJ2-5, the V gene TRBV11-2; maybe TRBD1 (6 bases). The V gene lost 3 bases and the J gene lost 4 bases, with 12 bases spanning the gap. This CDR3 is built from 14 residues. Per germline, CDR1 SGHAT and CDR2 FQNNGV. The CDR3: CASSLGAGRETQYF. The CDR3 DNA reads TGTGCCAGCAGCTTGGGGGCAGGAAGAGAGACCCAGTACTTC.

The J gene is TRBJ2-3, the V gene TRBV20-1; D might be TRBD2 (6 bases). CDR1 DFQATT and CDR2 SNEGSKA come from the germline V gene (reference sequence). The CDR3 has 13 amino acids. V was trimmed by 3 bases and J by 2 bases, leaving 9 bases between them. CDR3 residues: CSARTGVTDTQYF. DNA of the CDR3: TGCAGTGCTAGGACGGGGGTCACAGATACGCAGTATTTT.

The genes are TRBV5-1 and TRBJ2-1; 10 nucleotides align to TRBD2. Germline CDR1 and CDR2: SGHRS and YFSETQ. Losses at the gene ends were 0 bases for V and 9 bases for J; bases not matched to a gene: 3. The CDR3 is made up of 14 amino acids. The CDR3 loop reads CASSLASGSREQFF. As DNA, the CDR3 is TGCGCCAGCAGCTTGGCTAGCGGGAGCCGTGAGCAGTTCTTC.

This sequence joins TRBV19 and TRBJ1-2, with 7 bases matching TRBD1. The CDR3 runs 12 residues. V was pared by 6 bases and J by 3 bases, with 1 base of the junction left unmatched. Germline assignment: CDR1 LNHDA and CDR2 SQIVND (reference sequence). The CDR3: CASRGGYYGYTF. In DNA, the CDR3 is TGTGCCAGTAGAGGGGGCTACTATGGCTACACCTTC.

This sequence joins TRBV6-7 and TRBJ2-1, with D perhaps matching TRBD2 (7 bases). TRBV6-7 carries the ORF label, with uncertain function. There are 15 residues in the CDR3. V was shortened by 2 bases and J by 5 bases, with 13 bases between the two germline ends. The CDR3 DNA sequence: TGTGCCAGCAGTTACGGGGGGGCGATCCACAATGAGCAGTTCTTC. Translated, it gives CASSYGGAIHNEQFF.

The chain carries TRBV20-1 and TRBJ2-7, with 16 bases that match TRBD2. The germline gives CDR1 DFQATT, CDR2 SNEGSKA (reference sequence). The CDR3 spans 15 residues. With V trimmed by 3 bases and J by 5 bases, 4 bases remained unmatched. The CDR3, as DNA: TGCAGTGCTAGTAAGGGACTAGCGGGAGGGGACGAGCAGTACTTC. Amino acid sequence: CSASKGLAGGDEQYF.

This clonotype appeared many times. V is TRBV30 and J is TRBJ1-1, with 9 positions matching TRBD1. The V gene end was trimmed by 4 bases and the J gene end by 1 base; junction bases not matched to a gene: 4. This CDR3 is built from 14 residues. Germline V CDR1 and CDR2: GTSNPN, SVGIG (reference sequence). The CDR3 DNA follows: TGTGCCTGGAAGTTGACAGGGGGGAACACTGAAGCTTTCTTT. Protein: CAWKLTGGNTEAFF.

The gene calls are TRBV20-1 and TRBJ1-1; the D is unclear. This CDR3 is built from 12 residues. Germline CDR1 DFQATT, CDR2 SNEGSKA (reference sequence). Trimming took off 4 bases at V and 7 bases at J, with 13 bases between the two ends. The CDR3 spells CSATPFEFEAFF. The CDR3 coding sequence is TGCAGTGCTACTCCGTTTGAATTTGAAGCTTTCTTT.

Comment on this clonotype: A read error is possible here, since a much larger clone lies one base away. The CDR3 does not end in the conserved phenylalanine or tryptophan, so this is likely a read error. V is TRBV12-3 or TRBV12-4 and J is TRBJ1-1, with 8 positions matching TRBD1. V was pared by 5 bases and J by 4 bases, with 9 bases of the junction left unmatched. The CDR3 consists of 15 residues. CDR3 nucleotide sequence: TGTGCCAGCAGTGGGGGAGTAACAGGGGGCACTGAAGCTTTCCTT. Its translation is CASSGGVTGGTEAFL.

The V call is TRBV29-1, the J call TRBJ1-2, with 7 bases matching TRBD1. This CDR3 region has 12 residues. The germline gives CDR1 SQVTM, CDR2 ANQGSEA. Germline trimming cut 3 bases from V and 7 bases from J; bases unmatched to any gene: 5. CDR3 in amino acids: CSVENRGAGYTF. The CDR3 nucleotides are TGCAGCGTTGAGAACAGGGGAGCTGGCTACACCTTC.

The CDR3 spells CASSSSASGRSGEQFF. In DNA form, the CDR3 reads TGTGCCAGCAGCTCGAGTGCTAGCGGGAGGAGCGGCGAGCAGTTCTTC. V and J are TRBV11-3 and TRBJ2-1, with 11 bases identical to TRBD2. The CDR3 spans 16 residues. J gave up 10 bases and V 4 bases, and 12 bases lay outside the gene matches. Germline assignment: CDR1 SGHNT and CDR2 YENEEA.

The gene calls are TRBV18 and TRBJ1-6, with TRBD1 matching over 7 bases. The CDR3 spans 15 residues. Germline values: CDR1 KGHSH, CDR2 LQKENI. The ends lost 5 bases at V and 3 bases at J; junction bases unmatched: 4. CDR3 amino acids: CASSLQGNYNSPLHF. The CDR3 coding sequence is TGTGCCAGCTCATTACAGGGGAACTATAATTCACCCCTCCACTTT.

V usage is TRBV6-1 and J usage is TRBJ2-1, with D perhaps TRBD1 (5 bases). Trimming removed 6 bases at V and 7 bases at J, with 19 bases between. The CDR3 runs to 15 residues. Germline loops: CDR1 MNHNS, CDR2 SASEGT. CDR3 loop: CASSRPEGARNEQFF. CDR3 nucleotide sequence: TGTGCCAGCAGCCGCCCCGAAGGGGCGAGGAATGAGCAGTTCTTC.

This clonotype showed up many times. The J gene is TRBJ2-1, the V gene TRBV7-3, with TRBD1 as a possible D gene (5 bases). In germline, CDR1 is SGHTA, CDR2 FQGTGA. The CDR3 runs 16 residues. V lost 2 bases to trimming and J lost 4 bases, with 15 bases between them. CDR3 loop: CASSLFGQGAYNEQFF. The CDR3 DNA is TGTGCCAGCAGCTTATTCGGCCAGGGTGCGTACAATGAGCAGTTCTTC.

The V call is TRBV20-1, the J call TRBJ2-2; TRBD1 is a possible D gene (6 bases). The CDR3 totals 14 residues. Germline V lookup: CDR1 DFQATT, CDR2 SNEGSKA (reference sequence). Trimming took off 4 bases at V and 1 base at J, with 10 bases between the two ends. CDR3 amino acids: CSATGAGNTGELFF. In DNA form, the CDR3 reads TGCAGTGCTACAGGGGCCGGGAACACCGGGGAGCTGTTTTTT.

Note on this clonotype: This may arise from a read error, as a much more abundant clone is one base away. The CDR3: CTSSQDPRDTQYF. The CDR3 DNA is TGCACCAGCAGCCAAGATCCCAGAGATACGCAGTATTTT. V is TRBV4-3 and J is TRBJ2-3, with no clear D. This CDR3 is built from 13 residues. From germline, CDR1 is LGHNA and CDR2 YSLEER.

V is TRBV19 and J is TRBJ1-2; unclear D gene. The CDR3 covers 13 residues. The V and J ends lost 4 bases and 1 base respectively, with 7 bases between them. Germline V lookup: CDR1 LNHDA, CDR2 SQIVND (reference sequence). CDR3 amino acids: CASSKEVNYGYTF. CDR3 in DNA: TGTGCCAGTAGTAAGGAGGTTAACTATGGCTACACCTTC.